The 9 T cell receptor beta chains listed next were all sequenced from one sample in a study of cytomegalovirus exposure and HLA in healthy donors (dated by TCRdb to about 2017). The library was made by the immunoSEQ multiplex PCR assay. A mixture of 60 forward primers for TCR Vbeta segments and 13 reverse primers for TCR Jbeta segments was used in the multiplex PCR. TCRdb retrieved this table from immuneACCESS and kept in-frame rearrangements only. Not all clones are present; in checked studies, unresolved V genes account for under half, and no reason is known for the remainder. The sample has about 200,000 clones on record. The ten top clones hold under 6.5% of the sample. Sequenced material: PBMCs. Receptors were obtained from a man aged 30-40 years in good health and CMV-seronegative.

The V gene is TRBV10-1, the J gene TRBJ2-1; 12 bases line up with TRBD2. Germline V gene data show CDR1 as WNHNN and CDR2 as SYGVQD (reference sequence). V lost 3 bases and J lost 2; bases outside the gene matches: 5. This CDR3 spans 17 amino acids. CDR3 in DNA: TGCGCCAGCAGTGACCCTAGCGGGGGGGCCCCCTACAATGAGCAGTTCTTC. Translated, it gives CASSDPSGGAPYNEQFF.

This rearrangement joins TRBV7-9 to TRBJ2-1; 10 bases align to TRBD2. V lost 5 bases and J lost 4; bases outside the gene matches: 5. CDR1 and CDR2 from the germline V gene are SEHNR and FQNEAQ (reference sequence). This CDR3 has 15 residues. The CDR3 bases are TGTGCCAGCAGCGTCGGACTAGCGGAATACAATGAGCAGTTCTTC. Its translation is CASSVGLAEYNEQFF.

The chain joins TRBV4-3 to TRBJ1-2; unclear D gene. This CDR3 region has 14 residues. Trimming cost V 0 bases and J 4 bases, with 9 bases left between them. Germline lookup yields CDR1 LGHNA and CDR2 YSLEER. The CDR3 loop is CASSQDIGFYGYTF. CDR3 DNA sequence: TGCGCCAGCAGCCAAGATATCGGTTTCTATGGCTACACCTTC.

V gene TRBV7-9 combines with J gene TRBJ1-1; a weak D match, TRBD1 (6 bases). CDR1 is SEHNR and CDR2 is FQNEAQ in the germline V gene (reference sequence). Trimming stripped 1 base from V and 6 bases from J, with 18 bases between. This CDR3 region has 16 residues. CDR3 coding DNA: TGTGCCAGCAGCTTAGTCCAAGGGGGGGGGTTTGCTGAAGCTTTCTTT. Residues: CASSLVQGGGFAEAFF.

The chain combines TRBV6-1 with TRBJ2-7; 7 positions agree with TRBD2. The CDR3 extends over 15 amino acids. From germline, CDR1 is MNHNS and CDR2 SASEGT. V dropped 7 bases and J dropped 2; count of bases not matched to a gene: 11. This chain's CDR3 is CASTGGAGSPYEQYF. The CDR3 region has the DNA TGTGCCAGCACCGGGGGAGCGGGGTCCCCCTACGAGCAGTACTTC.

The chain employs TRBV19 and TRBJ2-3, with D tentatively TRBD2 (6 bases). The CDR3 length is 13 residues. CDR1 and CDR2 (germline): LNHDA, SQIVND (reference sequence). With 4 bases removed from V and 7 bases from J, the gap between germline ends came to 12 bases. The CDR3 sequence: CASSKTSSNTQYF. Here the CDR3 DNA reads TGTGCCAGTAGTAAGACTAGTTCGAATACGCAGTATTTT.

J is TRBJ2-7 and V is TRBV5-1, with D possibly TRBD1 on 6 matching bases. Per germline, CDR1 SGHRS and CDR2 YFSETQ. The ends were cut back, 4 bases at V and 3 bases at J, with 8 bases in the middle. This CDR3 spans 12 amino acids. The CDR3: CASSKDSYEQYF. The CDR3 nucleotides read TGCGCCAGCAGCAAGGACAGCTACGAGCAGTACTTC.

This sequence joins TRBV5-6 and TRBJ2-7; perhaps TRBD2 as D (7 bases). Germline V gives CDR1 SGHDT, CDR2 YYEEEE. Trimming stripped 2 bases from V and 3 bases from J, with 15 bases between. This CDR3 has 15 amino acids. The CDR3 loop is CASSFRGGFGYEQYF. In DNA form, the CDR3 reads TGTGCCAGCAGCTTTCGCGGGGGCTTTGGCTACGAGCAGTACTTC.

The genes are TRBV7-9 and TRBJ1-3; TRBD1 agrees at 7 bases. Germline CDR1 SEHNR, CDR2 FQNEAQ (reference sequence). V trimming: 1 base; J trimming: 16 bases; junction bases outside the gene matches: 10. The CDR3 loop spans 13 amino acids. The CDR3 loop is CASSLETPDRIYF. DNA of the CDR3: TGTGCCAGCAGCTTAGAGACTCCGGACAGGATTTATTTT.